This T cell receptor beta chain was captured by sequencing in a study of shared clonotypes between healthy human individuals. The authors ran the assay at deep level. Assay used: immunoSEQ multiplex PCR; TCRdb lists only in-frame clones, some missing. The repertoire holds about 600,000 clones, with 98% as singletons. Terminally differentiated effector memory CD45RA+ cells were excluded by CCR7 positive selection of CD45RO-negative cells. The CDR3 is made up of 17 amino acids. Germline loops: CDR1 SGDLS, CDR2 YYNGEE. Trimming cost V 6 bases and J 5 bases, with 26 bases left between them. The sequenced sample consisted of naive CD8+ T cells sorted from blood. The TCR sequence derives from a man aged 25-40 years in good health. The chain is built from TRBV9 and TRBJ1-2, with a weak D call TRBD1 (6 bases). The chain's CDR3 is CASTPAGQGHTKYGYTF. In nucleotides, the CDR3 is TGTGCCAGCACCCCCGCCGGGCAGGGGCACACCAAATATGGCTACACCTTC.